One sample yielded the 11 T cell receptor beta chains listed below, sequenced in a study of control samples from healthy donors and cancer patients. The assay was immunoSEQ multiplex PCR, and TCRdb's table has in-frame clones only and misses some. The sample has about 140,000 clones; 91% are singletons. Input material: blood. The receptor set was obtained from a man aged 25 to 45 in good health.

About this clone: The same CDR3 is also encoded by other DNA sequences in this sample. Here the CDR3 reads CASSPSSDTQYF. As DNA, the CDR3 is TGTGCCAGCTCACCTAGCTCAGATACGCAGTATTTT. The rearrangement links TRBV18 to TRBJ2-3; D is unresolved. The CDR3 is 12 amino acids. Germline V lookup: CDR1 KGHSH, CDR2 LQKENI. V gave up 3 bases and J gave up 4 bases, with 5 bases separating them.

The chain joins TRBV6-5 to TRBJ2-7; D may be TRBD1 (6 bases). CDR1 MNHEY and CDR2 SVGAGI come from the germline V gene. This CDR3 comprises 13 residues. The V and J ends lost 7 bases and 1 base respectively, with 11 bases between them. The CDR3 sequence: CASTKGGSYEQYF. CDR3 nucleotide sequence: TGTGCCAGCACCAAAGGGGGTTCCTACGAGCAGTACTTC.

The chain is built from TRBV28 and TRBJ1-2; D is unresolved. Germline V gene data show CDR1 as MDHEN and CDR2 as SYDVKM. Trimming pared 5 bases from V and 3 bases from J, leaving 4 bases between. This CDR3 is built from 11 residues. CDR3 nucleotides: TGTGCCAGCAGTGGGGACTATGGCTACACCTTC. As protein: CASSGDYGYTF.

The chain has TRBV5-4 and TRBJ2-3; D is uncertain. V gave up 0 bases and J gave up 1 base, with 12 bases separating them. The CDR3 contains 16 residues. The germline gives CDR1 SGHNT, CDR2 YYREEE (reference sequence). In DNA, the CDR3 is TGTGCCAGCAGCTTGGGGTCCCTAAGACGCACAGATACGCAGTATTTT. Amino acid sequence: CASSLGSLRRTDTQYF.

This chain uses TRBV5-1 with TRBJ1-3, with D possibly TRBD1 on 5 matching bases. Germline V gene lookup returns CDR1 SGHRS and CDR2 YFSETQ. CDR3 length: 15 residues. Trimming removed 7 bases at V and 1 base at J, with 15 bases between. The CDR3 loop reads CASALLGESGNTIYF. The DNA for the CDR3 is TGCGCCAGCGCACTGCTAGGGGAGTCTGGAAACACCATATATTTT.

V usage is TRBV28 and J usage is TRBJ1-5; tentative D call: TRBD1 (5 bases). CDR3 size: 16 residues. Germline V gene sequence: CDR1 MDHEN, CDR2 SYDVKM. V was pared by 7 bases and J by 0 bases, with 16 bases between. The CDR3 loop reads CASIKRGLTSNQPQHF. The CDR3 coding sequence is TGTGCCAGCATCAAACGGGGACTGACTAGCAATCAGCCCCAGCATTTT. Together with reference TRBV28 and TRBJ1-5, the CDR3 gives the full variable domain: DVKVTQSSRYLVKRTGEKVFLECVQDMDHENMFWYRQDPGLGLRLIYFSYDVKMKEKGDIPEGYSVSREKKERFSLILESASTNQTSMYLCASIKRGLTSNQPQHFGDGTRLSIL.

This clone is a singleton in its sample. The V and J genes are TRBV30 and TRBJ2-3; D is perhaps TRBD1 or TRBD2 (6 bases each). Germline V gene lookup returns CDR1 GTSNPN and CDR2 SVGIG (reference sequence). This CDR3 has 15 amino acids. The germline V and J ends were trimmed by 0 bases and 2 bases, with 12 bases remaining between them. The CDR3, as DNA: TGTGCCTGGAGTGTAAAGGGGGGAGACACAGATACGCAGTATTTT. Translating gives CAWSVKGGDTDTQYF.

In the case of this clone: The sample carries other DNA sequences with the same CDR3. The rearrangement uses TRBV5-1 and TRBJ1-5, with D perhaps TRBD1 (5 bases). The V gene's germline CDR1 is SGHRS and CDR2 YFSETQ. The CDR3 consists of 14 residues. V gave up 0 bases and J gave up 2 bases, with 6 bases separating them. CDR3 nucleotide sequence: TGCGCCAGCAGCTTGGAAGGGGGCAATCAGCCCCAGCATTTT. Amino acids: CASSLEGGNQPQHF.

This clone was observed once. The chain joins TRBV7-9 to TRBJ1-6; no clear D gene. Trimming removed 1 base at V and 4 bases at J, with 8 bases between. The CDR3 is made up of 15 amino acids. Germline CDR1 and CDR2: SEHNR and FQNEAQ (reference sequence). CDR3 nucleotide sequence: TGTGCCAGCAGCTTAGACGAGGAATATAATTCACCCCTCCACTTT. It encodes CASSLDEEYNSPLHF.

V usage is TRBV5-1 and J usage is TRBJ2-2; D is possibly TRBD1 (6 bases). The CDR3 is 16 amino acids. CDR1 SGHRS and CDR2 YFSETQ come from the germline V gene. Trimming shortened V by 2 bases and J by 2 bases, and 13 bases separated the two germline ends. The CDR3 region is CASSFNREPNTGELFF. Written as DNA, the CDR3 is TGCGCCAGCAGCTTCAACAGGGAGCCCAACACCGGGGAGCTGTTTTTT.

The V gene is TRBV18, the J gene TRBJ1-3; unclear D gene. The ends were cut back, 5 bases at V and 2 bases at J, with 19 bases in the middle. Germline CDR1 reads KGHSH; CDR2 reads LQKENI. The CDR3 has 17 residues. Here the CDR3 reads CASSEYRAQGPGNTIYF. CDR3 bases: TGTGCCAGCTCAGAATACCGGGCCCAAGGACCTGGAAACACCATATATTTT.